This is a list of T cell receptor beta chains from one sample in a study of molecular identifiers for immune sequencing clone quantification. Using its own MiXCR run on the PCR reads, TCRdb lists one record per CDR3 protein. The table shows about 500,000 distinct CDR3 sequences, with under 30% occurring only once. The sample was naive CD8+ T cells from blood, with Jurkat cell RNA spiked in. These receptors originate from a human donor in good health. Some libraries in this study had Jurkat cell RNA spiked in. Each CDR3 is given with its conserved first and last residue. A D gene is named only where the DNA matches it firmly. Size is omitted from some rows. Given values are once, few, many or a class for expanded clones.

j_gene | abundance | v_gene | d_gene | CDR3aa | CDR3nt
TRBJ2-7 | few | TRBV5-1 | . | CASSPLVRDEQYF | TGCGCCAGCAGCCCGCTGGTGCGGGACGAGCAGTACTTC
TRBJ2-7 | many | TRBV20-1 | . | CSARPAGQMSSYEQYF | TGCAGTGCTAGACCCGCGGGACAGATGAGCTCCTACGAGCAGTACTTC
TRBJ2-3 | . | TRBV20-1 | TRBD1 | CSARGEGGFTDTQYF | TGCAGTGCTAGAGGGGAAGGGGGCTTCACAGATACGCAGTATTTT
TRBJ2-1 | few | TRBV29-1 | TRBD2 | CSVEAPGRAYPEQFF | TGCAGCGTTGAAGCCCCCGGGAGGGCCTACCCTGAGCAGTTCTTC
TRBJ1-1 | . | TRBV3-2 | . | CASRSHTEAFF | TGTGCCAGCAGGTCCCACACTGAAGCTTTCTTT
TRBJ2-5 | few | TRBV4-3 | TRBD2 | CASSQDIYGGGLQETQYF | TGCGCCAGCAGCCAAGATATATATGGCGGGGGGCTCCAAGAGACCCAGTACTTC
TRBJ2-1 | many | TRBV6-2/TRBV6-3 | TRBD2 | CASSFRLAGVNEQFF | TGTGCCAGCAGCTTCCGACTAGCGGGAGTTAATGAGCAGTTCTTC
TRBJ1-5 | few | TRBV5-1 | . | CASSLRGESNQPQHF | TGCGCCAGCAGCTTGAGGGGGGAGAGCAATCAGCCCCAGCATTTT
TRBJ2-3 | . | TRBV27 | . | CASSLGKDTRYF | TGTGCCAGCAGTTTAGGGAAAGATACGCGGTATTTT
TRBJ1-1 | . | TRBV19 | TRBD1 | CASTPTRRGQAEAFF | TGTGCCAGTACCCCCACCCGGAGGGGGCAAGCTGAAGCTTTCTTT
TRBJ2-3 | . | TRBV20-1 | TRBD1 | CSARGGDRGLDSTDTQYF | TGCAGTGCTAGAGGGGGGGACAGGGGACTGGATAGCACAGATACGCAGTATTTT
TRBJ2-7 | many | TRBV5-5 | . | CASSLDPDEQYF | TGTGCCAGCAGCTTGGATCCGGACGAGCAGTACTTC
TRBJ2-3 | . | TRBV2 | TRBD2 | CASSERTSGSTDTQYF | TGTGCCAGCAGTGAAAGGACTAGCGGTAGCACAGATACGCAGTATTTT
TRBJ2-1 | . | TRBV7-9 | . | CASSPITGIAYNEQFF | TGTGCCAGCAGCCCGATCACAGGGATCGCCTACAATGAGCAGTTCTTC
TRBJ2-5 | many | TRBV5-4 | TRBD2 | CASSLLVGGPSETQYF | TGTGCCAGCAGCTTGTTGGTGGGAGGGCCATCGGAGACCCAGTACTTC
TRBJ2-1 | few | TRBV11-2 | . | CASSLGGPYNEQFF | TGTGCCAGCAGCTTAGGCGGACCCTACAATGAGCAGTTCTTC
TRBJ1-1 | many | TRBV12-3/TRBV12-4 | . | CASTRLNTEAFF | TGTGCCAGCACCCGCTTGAACACTGAAGCTTTCTTT
TRBJ2-3 | many | TRBV13 | TRBD2 | CASSLFAGGPPDTQYF | TGTGCCAGCAGCTTATTCGCGGGAGGGCCCCCAGATACGCAGTATTTT
TRBJ2-7 | few | TRBV7-6 | TRBD1 | CASSLTGSAHEQYF | TGTGCCAGCAGCTTGACAGGGTCTGCCCACGAGCAGTACTTC
TRBJ2-7 | . | TRBV19 | TRBD2 | CASRTAGASYEQYF | TGTGCCAGTAGAACAGCGGGAGCCTCCTACGAGCAGTACTTC
TRBJ2-6 | . | TRBV6-2/TRBV6-3 | . | CASRISGDFGANALTF | TGTGCCAGCAGGATCTCAGGGGACTTTGGGGCCAACGCCCTGACTTTC
TRBJ1-4 | . | TRBV7-9 | . | CASSLGYEKLFF | TGTGCCAGCAGCTTAGGCTACGAAAAACTGTTTTTT
TRBJ2-7 | few | TRBV4-1 | TRBD2 | CASSQEFTGLAGTYEQYF | TGTGCCAGCAGCCAAGAGTTTACCGGACTAGCGGGAACCTACGAGCAGTACTTC
TRBJ2-7 | few | TRBV5-1 | . | CASSLEAGTAAAGEQYF | TGCGCCAGCAGCCTGGAGGCCGGGACCGCAGCAGCAGGCGAGCAGTACTTC
TRBJ2-7 | few | TRBV6-5 | TRBD2 | CASRRREAYYEQYF | TGTGCCAGCAGAAGACGGGAGGCCTACTACGAGCAGTACTTC
TRBJ2-5 | many | TRBV29-1 | . | CSVADLPYQETQYF | TGCAGCGTCGCAGATCTCCCGTACCAAGAGACCCAGTACTTC
TRBJ1-4 | . | TRBV6-2/TRBV6-3 | . | CASSSFGGREEKLVF | TGTGCCAGCAGTTCCTTCGGGGGCCGGGAAGAAAAACTGGTTTTT
TRBJ1-1 | . | TRBV5-5 | . | CASSLLGGTLNTEAFF | TGTGCCAGCAGCTTGCTCGGCGGCACCCTAAACACTGAAGCTTTCTTT
TRBJ1-5 | many | TRBV5-4 | . | CASSIGGLGNQPQHF | TGTGCCAGCAGCATCGGGGGGCTCGGGAATCAGCCCCAGCATTTT
TRBJ2-1 | many | TRBV5-6 | . | CASSFITGPYNEQFF | TGTGCCAGCAGCTTTATCACAGGACCTTACAATGAGCAGTTCTTC
TRBJ2-7 | . | TRBV6-5 | . | CASSSFRGAKEEQYF | TGTGCCAGCAGTTCTTTCAGGGGGGCGAAGGAAGAGCAGTACTTC
TRBJ2-7 | many | TRBV30 | . | CAWSLSGGDEQYF | TGTGCCTGGAGTCTATCAGGAGGGGACGAGCAGTACTTC
TRBJ1-5 | . | TRBV6-2/TRBV6-3 | . | CAGSYYDDSNQPQHF | TGTGCCGGCAGTTACTACGACGATAGCAATCAGCCCCAGCATTTT
TRBJ2-7 | few | TRBV24-1 | . | CATSDPSFGFEQYF | TGTGCCACCAGTGATCCCTCGTTCGGTTTCGAGCAGTACTTC
TRBJ2-1 | few | TRBV20-1 | . | CSARNAGTQPNNEQFF | TGCAGTGCTAGAAACGCTGGCACCCAACCTAACAATGAGCAGTTCTTC
TRBJ2-7 | . | TRBV20-1 | TRBD2 | CSARVPLAGGPTQEQYF | TGCAGTGCTAGAGTTCCGCTAGCGGGAGGGCCAACGCAGGAGCAGTACTTC